This entry is about one T cell receptor (beta chain). Its antigen is as yet unknown. The data were obtained in a study of metastatic and nonmetastatic thyroid tumors. Across the whole study: Where malignant and benign thyroid patients were concerned, repertoires were compared across blood and tumor or nodule tissue. Whole-study results and caveats: Reports indicated that malignant thyroid tumors showed significantly higher TCR beta diversity than benign nodules did, in blood and tumor.

Trimming cost V 5 bases and J 6 bases, with 11 bases left between them. CDR3 length equals 14 residues. Germline values: CDR1 SGHNT, CDR2 YENEEA. No treatment of any kind had been given to any patient before thyroid surgery. Authors' methods: Construction of a distant-metastasis classifier for papillary thyroid cancer relied on CDR3 differences across clinicopathological groups. TCRdb recomputed clones from the PCR reads via MiXCR. V and J calls and clone size were set by TCRdb, not the authors. The table includes almost 35,000 clones, roughly a third detected once. The genes are TRBV11-3 and TRBJ1-6; a possible D gene is TRBD1 (6 bases). Sequencing input: tumor tissue. The TCR comes from a female donor with papillary thyroid cancer or a benign thyroid nodule (not recorded which). Some clones in this sample may be carry-over from other donors' samples. For the CDR3, the DNA is TGTGCCAGCAGCGAGGACAGTTTTAATTCACCCCTCCACTTT. Its translation is CASSEDSFNSPLHF.